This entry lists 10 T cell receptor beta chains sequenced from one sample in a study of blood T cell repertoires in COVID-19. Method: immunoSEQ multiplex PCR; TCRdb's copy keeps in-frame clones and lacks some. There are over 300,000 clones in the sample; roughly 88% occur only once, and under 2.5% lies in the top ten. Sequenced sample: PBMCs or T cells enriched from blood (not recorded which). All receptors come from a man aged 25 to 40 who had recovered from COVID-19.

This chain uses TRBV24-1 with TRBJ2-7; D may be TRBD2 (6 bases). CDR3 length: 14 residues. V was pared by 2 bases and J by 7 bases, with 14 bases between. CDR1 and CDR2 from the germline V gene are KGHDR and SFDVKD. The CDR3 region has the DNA TGTGCCACCAGTGATTCTCGGGAGATGGGGGAGCAGTACTTC. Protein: CATSDSREMGEQYF.

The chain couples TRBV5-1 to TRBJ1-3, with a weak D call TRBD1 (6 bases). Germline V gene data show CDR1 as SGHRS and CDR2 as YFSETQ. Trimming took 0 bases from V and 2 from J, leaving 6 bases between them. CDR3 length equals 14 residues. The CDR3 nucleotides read TGCGCCAGCAGCTTGGACAGGGCTGGAAACACCATATATTTT. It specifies CASSLDRAGNTIYF.

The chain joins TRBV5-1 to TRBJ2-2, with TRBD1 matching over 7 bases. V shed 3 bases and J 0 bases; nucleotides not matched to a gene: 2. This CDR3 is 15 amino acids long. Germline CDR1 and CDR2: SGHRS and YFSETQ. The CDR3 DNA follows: TGCGCCAGCAGCTACGGGACAGCGAACACCGGGGAGCTGTTTTTT. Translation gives CASSYGTANTGELFF.

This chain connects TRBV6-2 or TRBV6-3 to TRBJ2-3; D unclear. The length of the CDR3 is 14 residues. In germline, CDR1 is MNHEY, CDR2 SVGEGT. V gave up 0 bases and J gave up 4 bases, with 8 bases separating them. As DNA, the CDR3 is TGTGCCAGCAGTTACTCCTTGGCCGCAGATACGCAGTATTTT. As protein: CASSYSLAADTQYF.

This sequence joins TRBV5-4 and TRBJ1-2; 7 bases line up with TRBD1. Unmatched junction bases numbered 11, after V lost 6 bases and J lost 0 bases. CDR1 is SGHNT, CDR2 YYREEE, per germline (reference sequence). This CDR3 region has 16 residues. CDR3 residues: CASNKREGAANYGYTF. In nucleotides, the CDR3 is TGTGCCAGCAACAAACGCGAGGGGGCAGCTAACTATGGCTACACCTTC.

CDR3 residues: CASSAGQTGEQFF. The CDR3 region has the DNA TGTGCCAGCAGTGCGGGTCAAACAGGGGAGCAGTTCTTC. The J gene is TRBJ2-1, the V gene TRBV2; tentatively, D is TRBD1 (6 bases). The germline gives CDR1 SNHLY, CDR2 FYNNEI. Trimming removed 4 bases from V and 10 bases from J, with 14 bases in between. This CDR3 spans 13 amino acids.

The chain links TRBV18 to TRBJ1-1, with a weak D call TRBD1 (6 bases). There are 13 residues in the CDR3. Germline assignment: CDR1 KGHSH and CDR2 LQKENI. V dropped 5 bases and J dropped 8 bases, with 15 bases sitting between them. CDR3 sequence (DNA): TGTGCCAGCTCATCCCAGGGACAAGCAGAAGCTTTCTTT. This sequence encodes CASSSQGQAEAFF.

The CDR3 region has the DNA TGTGCCAGCAGCCAAGACCTACAGGGGACGGTATACGAGCAGTACTTC. Protein product: CASSQDLQGTVYEQYF. The rearrangement uses TRBV4-2 and TRBJ2-7, with 7 bases that match TRBD1. Germline CDR1 LGHNA, CDR2 YNFKEQ. The CDR3 has 16 residues. With 0 bases clipped from V and 4 bases from J, the junction kept 9 bases outside the gene matches.

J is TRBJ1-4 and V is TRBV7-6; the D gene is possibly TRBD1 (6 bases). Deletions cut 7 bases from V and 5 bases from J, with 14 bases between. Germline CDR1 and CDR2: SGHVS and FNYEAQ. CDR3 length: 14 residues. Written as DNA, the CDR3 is TGTGCCAGCACCGCAACCAGGGGAAATGAAAAACTGTTTTTT. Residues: CASTATRGNEKLFF.

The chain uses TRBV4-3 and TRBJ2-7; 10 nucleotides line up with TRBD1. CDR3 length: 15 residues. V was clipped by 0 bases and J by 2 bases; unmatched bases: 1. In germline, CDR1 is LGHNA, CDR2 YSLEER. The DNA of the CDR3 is TGCGCCAGCAGCCAAGAAGGACAGGGGGCCTACGAGCAGTACTTC. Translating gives CASSQEGQGAYEQYF.